This entry lists 25 T cell receptor beta chains sequenced from one sample in a study of blood T cell repertoires in COVID-19. Using immunoSEQ multiplex PCR, the repertoire was profiled, and TCRdb retains in-frame clones only, with some absent. The sample contains approximately 130,000 clones, around 81% of which appear only once. Sequenced input: peripheral blood. Source of these receptors: a human donor in a cohort sampled during active COVID-19.

The gene calls are TRBV27 and TRBJ2-3; D might be TRBD1 (8 bases). The CDR3 length is 15 residues. In germline, CDR1 is MNHEY, CDR2 SMNVEV (reference sequence). Trimming stripped 6 bases from V and 5 bases from J, with 18 bases between. CDR3 DNA: TGTGCCAGCAGCCGCGGACAGGGAGGGGGAGATACGCAGTATTTT. Its protein is CASSRGQGGGDTQYF.

The chain couples TRBV27 to TRBJ1-6; D remains unclear. Germline V gene data show CDR1 as MNHEY and CDR2 as SMNVEV (reference sequence). V gave up 3 bases and J gave up 6 bases, with 3 bases separating them. The CDR3 has 12 amino acids. As DNA, the CDR3 is TGTGCCAGCAGTTTCTCTAATTCACCCCTCCACTTT. It translates to CASSFSNSPLHF.

The chain carries TRBV20-1 and TRBJ2-7, with a tentative D call TRBD2 (6 bases). V was pared by 6 bases and J by 3 bases, with 9 bases between. Per the germline V gene, CDR1 is DFQATT and CDR2 is SNEGSKA (reference sequence). The CDR3 runs to 11 residues. The CDR3 DNA follows: TGCAGTGCCGGGAGAAGCTACGAGCAGTACTTC. It yields the protein CSAGRSYEQYF.

V and J are TRBV4-1 and TRBJ2-6; 7 positions match TRBD2. CDR3 length: 17 residues. Germline V CDR1 and CDR2: MGHRA, YSYEKL. V lost 0 bases, J lost 2 bases, and 4 bases stayed unmatched. CDR3 nucleotides: TGCGCCAGCAGCCAAGACGCGGGAGAGGCTGGGGCCAACGTCCTGACTTTC. Residues: CASSQDAGEAGANVLTF.

The gene calls are TRBV6-5 and TRBJ2-2; 12 bases map to TRBD2. This CDR3 is 15 amino acids long. J gave up 7 bases and V 5 bases, and 5 bases lay outside the gene matches. Germline CDR1 reads MNHEY; CDR2 reads SVGAGI. CDR3 coding DNA: TGTGCCAGCAGTCCTAGCGGGGGGGCCAACGGGGAGCTGTTTTTT. It specifies CASSPSGGANGELFF.

The chain couples TRBV9 to TRBJ2-1, with TRBD1 matching 10 bases. Germline V gene sequence: CDR1 SGDLS, CDR2 YYNGEE. This CDR3 comprises 13 residues. V dropped 4 bases and J dropped 7; count of bases not matched to a gene: 2. CDR3 residues: CASSRQGANEQFF. The CDR3 coding sequence is TGTGCCAGCAGCCGACAGGGGGCGAATGAGCAGTTCTTC.

This sequence joins TRBV6-5 and TRBJ1-4, with TRBD1 matching over 12 bases. V shed 4 bases and J 8 bases; nucleotides not matched to a gene: 5. The CDR3 is made up of 15 amino acids. Germline-derived CDR1 and CDR2 are MNHEY and SVGAGI. CDR3 in amino acids: CASSFGTGGLEKLFF. CDR3 bases: TGTGCCAGCAGTTTCGGGACAGGGGGCCTGGAAAAACTGTTTTTT.

This clone has only a few counts. This CDR3 reads CASSAGTRGGSEQFF. In nucleotides, the CDR3 is TGTGCCAGCAGCGCCGGGACTAGGGGAGGGAGTGAGCAGTTCTTC. The rearrangement links TRBV5-4 to TRBJ2-1, with 8 nucleotides matching TRBD2. Germline CDR1 SGHNT, CDR2 YYREEE (reference sequence). The junction had 12 bases not matched to a gene; V was cut back by 4 bases and J by 9 bases. There are 15 residues in the CDR3.

This chain links TRBV27 with TRBJ2-7, with 8 bases lining up with TRBD1. Trimming at V came to 4 bases and at J to 1 base, leaving 6 bases not matched to a gene. The germline gives CDR1 MNHEY, CDR2 SMNVEV (reference sequence). The CDR3 runs to 15 residues. The CDR3 reads CASSSWTGHSYEQYF. CDR3 sequence (DNA): TGTGCCAGCAGTTCCTGGACAGGGCATTCCTACGAGCAGTACTTC.

The CDR3 DNA reads TGTGCCAGCAGCGGCCCGGGACAAGATAACTATGGCTACACCTTC. Translated, it gives CASSGPGQDNYGYTF. This chain connects TRBV7-9 to TRBJ1-2, with D perhaps matching TRBD1 (6 bases). The CDR3 is 15 residues long. Germline CDR1 and CDR2: SEHNR and FQNEAQ (reference sequence). Trimming took off 5 bases at V and 1 base at J, with 14 bases between the two ends.

The chain couples TRBV7-9 to TRBJ1-1, with 7 bases identical to TRBD1. The germline V gene encodes CDR1 SEHNR and CDR2 FQNEAQ (reference sequence). The CDR3 length is 17 residues. The J segment lost 0 bases and the V segment lost 1 base, leaving 8 bases of the junction unmatched. The CDR3 bases are TGTGCCAGCAGCTTAGGGTTCCAGGGACAGATGAACACTGAAGCTTTCTTT. This sequence encodes CASSLGFQGQMNTEAFF.

The CDR3 loop is CASSPGQNYGYTF. CDR3 nucleotides: TGTGCCAGCAGCCCGGGACAGAACTATGGCTACACCTTC. The V and J genes are TRBV5-4 and TRBJ1-2; TRBD1 matches at 7 bases. CDR1 is SGHNT, CDR2 YYREEE, per germline (reference sequence). CDR3 length equals 13 residues. The J segment lost 2 bases and the V segment lost 4 bases, leaving 2 bases of the junction unmatched.

As regards this clone: Other nucleotide sequences from this sample produce the same CDR3. The genes are TRBV5-1 and TRBJ1-2; TRBD1 matches 8 bases. CDR1 SGHRS and CDR2 YFSETQ come from the germline V gene. The CDR3 runs to 14 residues. After removal of 0 bases from V and 2 bases from J, the junction contained 0 bases not matched to a gene. The CDR3 bases are TGCGCCAGCAGCTTGGGACAGGGGAACTATGGCTACACCTTC. It codes for CASSLGQGNYGYTF.

This clone came up once. This chain uses TRBV2 with TRBJ2-3; D is undetermined. The CDR3 runs 15 residues. The V and J ends lost 7 bases and 0 bases respectively, with 14 bases between them. The germline V gene has CDR1 SNHLY and CDR2 FYNNEI. CDR3 region: CASTGKTTSTDTQYF. For the CDR3, the DNA is TGTGCCAGCACCGGAAAAACGACTAGCACAGATACGCAGTATTTT.

This chain connects TRBV6-4 to TRBJ2-2; weak D call: TRBD2 (6 bases). The V end was cut by 4 bases, the J end by 4 bases, with 13 bases between. From germline, CDR1 is MRHNA and CDR2 SNTAGT. CDR3 length: 15 residues. The CDR3 protein is CASSVRGGSTGELFF. For the CDR3, the DNA is TGTGCCAGCAGTGTTAGGGGAGGAAGCACCGGGGAGCTGTTTTTT.

The chain links TRBV6-2 or TRBV6-3 to TRBJ2-7, with a tentative D call TRBD1 (6 bases). V lost 6 bases to trimming and J lost 3 bases, with 15 bases between them. Per the germline V gene, CDR1 is MNHEY and CDR2 is SVGEGT. CDR3 length: 14 residues. CDR3 sequence (DNA): TGTGCCAGCAGGCCTACAGGGAGCTTCTACGAGCAGTACTTC. Protein sequence: CASRPTGSFYEQYF.

Details on this clone: The sample contains more than one DNA sequence encoding this CDR3. This chain uses TRBV5-4 with TRBJ2-3, with TRBD1 identical over 9 bases. V dropped 2 bases and J dropped 2; count of bases not matched to a gene: 3. The CDR3 length is 15 residues. Germline V CDR1 and CDR2: SGHNT, YYREEE (reference sequence). Written as DNA, the CDR3 is TGTGCCAGCAGCTTAGACAGGGGGTACACAGATACGCAGTATTTT. It yields the protein CASSLDRGYTDTQYF.

V and J are TRBV18 and TRBJ1-6; 8 bases map to TRBD1. The CDR3 has 14 residues. With V trimmed by 4 bases and J by 7 bases, 3 bases remained unmatched. The germline CDR1 and CDR2 sequences are KGHSH and LQKENI. The CDR3 reads CASSRDRQNSPLHF. The DNA for the CDR3 is TGTGCCAGCTCACGGGACAGGCAGAATTCACCCCTCCACTTT.

CDR3 sequence reads: CASSFGTGALYEQYF. DNA of the CDR3: TGTGCCAGCAGCTTCGGGACAGGGGCCCTCTACGAGCAGTACTTC. The gene calls are TRBV5-6 and TRBJ2-7; 10 bases are shared with TRBD1. This CDR3 contains 15 residues. The germline CDR1 and CDR2 sequences are SGHDT and YYEEEE. V gave up 2 bases and J gave up 3 bases; unmatched junction bases: 5.

This clone was seen a single time. The CDR3 DNA reads TGTGCCAGCAGCCAGGGGACAGGGAATCGTGAAGCTTTCTTT. Amino acid sequence: CASSQGTGNREAFF. V is TRBV3-1 (or the pseudogene TRBV3-2) and J is TRBJ1-1, with 9 nucleotides matching TRBD1. CDR3 length: 14 amino acids. The junction had 6 bases not matched to a gene; V was cut back by 3 bases and J by 7 bases. CDR1 and CDR2 (germline): LGHDT, YNNKEL (reference sequence).

The chain uses TRBV5-1 and TRBJ2-5, with D perhaps matching TRBD2 (6 bases). With 3 bases removed from V and 1 base from J, the gap between germline ends came to 10 bases. Germline CDR1 reads SGHRS; CDR2 reads YFSETQ. This CDR3 contains 14 residues. In nucleotides, the CDR3 is TGCGCCAGCAGCTCAGGACTACCCCAAGAGACCCAGTACTTC. The encoded protein is CASSSGLPQETQYF.

In this sample, this clone turned up a few times. The rearrangement joins TRBV5-1 to TRBJ2-5; the match to TRBD2 covers 13 bases. In germline, CDR1 is SGHRS, CDR2 YFSETQ. J lost 4 bases, V lost 0 bases, and 0 bases had no gene match. The CDR3 covers 15 residues. For the CDR3, the DNA is TGCGCCAGCAGCTTGGGGACTAGCGGGGGAGAGACCCAGTACTTC. Amino acids: CASSLGTSGGETQYF. The full variable domain, its missing parts supplied by reference TRBV5-1 and TRBJ2-5, is KAGVTQTPRYLIKTRGQQVTLSCSPISGHRSVSWYQQTPGQGLQFLFEYFSETQRNKGNFPGRFSGRQFSNSRSEMNVSTLELGDSALYLCASSLGTSGGETQYFGPGTRLLVL.

The chain recombines TRBV25-1 with TRBJ1-1; the D gene is possibly TRBD1 (5 bases). This CDR3 spans 15 amino acids. The germline V gene has CDR1 MGHDK and CDR2 SYGVNS. V shed 4 bases and J shed 9 bases, with 21 bases lying between them. The CDR3 nucleotides are TGTGCCAGCAGTGGAGTGAAGGGGTCGAAGTTAAAAGCTTTCTTT. Translation: CASSGVKGSKLKAFF. The entire variable domain, with the rest obtained from reference TRBV25-1 and TRBJ1-1, is as follows: EADIYQTPRYLVIGTGKKITLECSQTMGHDKMYWYQQDPGMELHLIHYSYGVNSTEKGDLSSESTVSRIRTEHFPLTLESARPSHTSQYLCASSGVKGSKLKAFFGQGTRLTVV.

V usage is TRBV19 and J usage is TRBJ2-2; D gene unclear. The CDR3 totals 14 residues. Germline lookup yields CDR1 LNHDA and CDR2 SQIVND (reference sequence). Trimming took off 3 bases at V and 6 bases at J, with 11 bases between the two ends. The CDR3 DNA reads as TGTGCCAGTAGTATTACACAGAAGGCCGGGGAGCTGTTTTTT. Translating gives CASSITQKAGELFF.

The V call is TRBV2, the J call TRBJ2-2, with a possible D match to TRBD1 (6 bases). Germline values: CDR1 SNHLY, CDR2 FYNNEI. The CDR3 runs to 14 residues. Trimming pared 3 bases from V and 4 bases from J, leaving 9 bases between. The CDR3 DNA reads as TGTGCCAGCAGTGAGGGGGCTGCCACCGGGGAGCTGTTTTTT. Protein: CASSEGAATGELFF. Filled out from reference TRBV2 and TRBJ2-2, the complete variable domain reads EPEVTQTPSHQVTQMGQEVILRCVPISNHLYFYWYRQILGQKVEFLVSFYNNEISEKSEIFDDQFSVERPDGSNFTLKIRSTKLEDSAMYFCASSEGAATGELFFGEGSRLTVL.